The rows below give T cell receptor beta chains drawn from one sample of a study of T-cell reconstitution after alpha-beta-depleted transplantation in children. TCRdb reprocessed the PCR reads with MiXCR, giving one entry per CDR3 protein. The sample shows roughly 670,000 distinct CDR3 sequences, around 13% of them seen only once. The sequencing here drew on PBMCs, taken before TCRalphabeta/CD19-depleted stem cell transplant. The receptors shown here come from a girl aged 2 to 10 with congenital amegakaryocytic thrombocytopenia, due to receive a stem cell transplant. The CDR3 runs from the conserved cysteine through the conserved F or W. The D gene is left open where the match is weak. Clone size is not always given. Where it is, it says once, few, many or a class for expanded clones.

d_gene: -
j_gene: TRBJ2-3
v_gene: TRBV19
abundance: few
CDR3aa: CASSSTGTPTDTQYF
CDR3nt: TGTGCCAGTAGTTCTACAGGGACCCCCACAGATACGCAGTATTTT

d_gene: TRBD2
j_gene: TRBJ2-5
v_gene: TRBV7-8
abundance: -
CDR3aa: CASSLRLAGEGGWETQYF
CDR3nt: TGTGCCAGCAGCTTAAGGCTAGCGGGAGAGGGGGGCTGGGAGACCCAGTACTTC

d_gene: TRBD2
j_gene: TRBJ2-7
v_gene: TRBV20-1
abundance: few
CDR3aa: CSARDSTSGSIYEQYF
CDR3nt: TGCAGTGCTAGAGATAGTACTAGCGGGAGTATTTACGAGCAGTACTTC

d_gene: TRBD1
j_gene: TRBJ1-3
v_gene: TRBV12-3/TRBV12-4
abundance: many
CDR3aa: CATETGRGNTIYF
CDR3nt: TGTGCCACCGAGACAGGGCGAGGAAACACCATATATTTT

d_gene: -
j_gene: TRBJ2-1
v_gene: TRBV12-3/TRBV12-4
abundance: many
CDR3aa: CASSFKGGPGEQFF
CDR3nt: TGTGCCAGCAGTTTTAAAGGAGGTCCTGGTGAGCAGTTCTTC

d_gene: -
j_gene: TRBJ2-1
v_gene: TRBV28
abundance: -
CDR3aa: CASSLSELGRGYNEQFF
CDR3nt: TGTGCCAGCAGTTTATCAGAGTTGGGGAGAGGGTACAATGAGCAGTTCTTC

d_gene: -
j_gene: TRBJ2-5
v_gene: TRBV12-3/TRBV12-4
abundance: many
CDR3aa: CASMVGGQETQYF
CDR3nt: TGTGCCAGCATGGTAGGGGGACAAGAGACCCAGTACTTC

d_gene: -
j_gene: TRBJ2-4
v_gene: TRBV27
abundance: few
CDR3aa: CASRWGDIQYF
CDR3nt: TGTGCCAGCAGGTGGGGCGACATTCAGTACTTC

d_gene: -
j_gene: TRBJ2-7
v_gene: TRBV7-9
abundance: -
CDR3aa: CASTRDGLGGYEQYF
CDR3nt: TGTGCCAGCACCAGGGATGGCCTTGGCGGATACGAGCAGTACTTC

d_gene: -
j_gene: TRBJ1-5
v_gene: TRBV5-1
abundance: many
CDR3aa: CASSAGLNQPQHF
CDR3nt: TGCGCCAGCAGCGCGGGGCTCAATCAGCCCCAGCATTTT

d_gene: -
j_gene: TRBJ2-1
v_gene: TRBV20-1
abundance: -
CDR3aa: CSATTRDGWVRYNEQFF
CDR3nt: TGCAGTGCTACAACCCGGGACGGATGGGTACGTTACAATGAGCAGTTCTTC

d_gene: -
j_gene: TRBJ1-5
v_gene: TRBV20-1
abundance: -
CDR3aa: CSARGRGRQPQHF
CDR3nt: TGCAGTGCTAGAGGGCGGGGTAGACAGCCCCAGCATTTT

d_gene: TRBD2
j_gene: TRBJ2-3
v_gene: TRBV12-3/TRBV12-4
abundance: many
CDR3aa: CASSPPTSGGTDTQYF
CDR3nt: TGTGCCAGCAGTCCTCCGACTAGCGGGGGAACAGATACGCAGTATTTT

d_gene: TRBD1
j_gene: TRBJ1-1
v_gene: TRBV7-2
abundance: -
CDR3aa: CASSLGPGGLMNTEAFF
CDR3nt: TGTGCCAGCAGCTTAGGTCCAGGGGGCCTGATGAACACTGAAGCTTTCTTT

d_gene: TRBD1
j_gene: TRBJ2-1
v_gene: TRBV5-1
abundance: few
CDR3aa: CASSRIITGGYNEQFF
CDR3nt: TGCGCCAGCAGCAGAATTATAACAGGGGGCTACAATGAGCAGTTCTTC

d_gene: -
j_gene: TRBJ2-7
v_gene: TRBV28
abundance: many
CDR3aa: CASSFGPRAVLYEQYF
CDR3nt: TGTGCCAGCAGTTTTGGCCCCCGGGCAGTCCTCTACGAGCAGTACTTC

d_gene: -
j_gene: TRBJ2-7
v_gene: TRBV4-2
abundance: -
CDR3aa: CAISPGLLCYEQYF
CDR3nt: TGTGCCATCAGCCCGGGGCTGCTCTGCTACGAGCAGTACTTC

d_gene: TRBD1
j_gene: TRBJ1-1
v_gene: TRBV9
abundance: -
CDR3aa: CASSTRTGDEMNTEAFF
CDR3nt: TGTGCCAGCAGCACAAGGACAGGCGACGAGATGAACACTGAAGCTTTCTTT

d_gene: -
j_gene: TRBJ2-3
v_gene: TRBV6-1
abundance: many
CDR3aa: CASSVAESTDTQYF
CDR3nt: TGTGCCAGCAGTGTAGCGGAAAGCACAGATACGCAGTATTTT

d_gene: -
j_gene: TRBJ2-7
v_gene: TRBV20-1
abundance: many
CDR3aa: CSARVAGEHEQYF
CDR3nt: TGCAGTGCTAGAGTAGCAGGGGAACACGAGCAGTACTTC

d_gene: TRBD1
j_gene: TRBJ2-5
v_gene: TRBV20-1
abundance: few
CDR3aa: CSANRGQGVGETQYF
CDR3nt: TGCAGTGCTAACCGAGGACAGGGGGTAGGAGAGACCCAGTACTTC

d_gene: -
j_gene: TRBJ2-1
v_gene: TRBV5-1
abundance: many
CDR3aa: CASSSEPVDEQFF
CDR3nt: TGCGCCAGCAGCTCCGAGCCCGTCGATGAGCAGTTCTTC

d_gene: TRBD1
j_gene: TRBJ2-1
v_gene: TRBV10-3
abundance: many
CDR3aa: CAISSRTGDNNEQFF
CDR3nt: TGTGCCATCAGTTCCCGGACAGGGGACAACAATGAGCAGTTCTTC

d_gene: -
j_gene: TRBJ2-1
v_gene: TRBV12-3/TRBV12-4
abundance: few
CDR3aa: CASSPLLMIEQFF
CDR3nt: TGTGCCAGCAGTCCCCTGTTAATGATTGAGCAGTTCTTC

d_gene: -
j_gene: TRBJ2-2
v_gene: TRBV20-1
abundance: many
CDR3aa: CSALGANTGELFF
CDR3nt: TGCAGTGCGCTGGGAGCGAACACCGGGGAGCTGTTTTTT

d_gene: -
j_gene: TRBJ2-5
v_gene: TRBV25-1
abundance: many
CDR3aa: CASSEWSPGFIPLQETQYF
CDR3nt: TGTGCCAGCAGTGAATGGAGTCCAGGGTTCATTCCTTTACAAGAGACCCAGTACTTC

d_gene: TRBD2
j_gene: TRBJ2-3
v_gene: TRBV20-1
abundance: -
CDR3aa: CSAISRTSGGWDTQYF
CDR3nt: TGCAGTGCTATCTCCCGGACTAGCGGAGGATGGGATACGCAGTATTTT

d_gene: TRBD2
j_gene: TRBJ2-3
v_gene: TRBV10-3
abundance: many
CDR3aa: CAISGGSGLAGATSTDTQYF
CDR3nt: TGTGCCATCAGTGGAGGGAGTGGGCTAGCGGGAGCTACAAGCACAGATACGCAGTATTTT

d_gene: -
j_gene: TRBJ1-2
v_gene: TRBV29-1
abundance: few
CDR3aa: CSVGEAGHRYGYTF
CDR3nt: TGCAGCGTTGGGGAGGCAGGGCACCGCTATGGCTACACCTTC

d_gene: TRBD1
j_gene: TRBJ2-2
v_gene: TRBV5-1
abundance: many
CDR3aa: CASSSQGANTGELFF
CDR3nt: TGCGCCAGCAGCTCCCAGGGGGCGAACACCGGGGAGCTGTTTTTT

d_gene: TRBD2
j_gene: TRBJ2-3
v_gene: TRBV20-1
abundance: many
CDR3aa: CSSLGLAGLDTQYF
CDR3nt: TGCAGTTCCTTGGGACTAGCGGGATTAGATACGCAGTATTTT

d_gene: TRBD2
j_gene: TRBJ2-2
v_gene: TRBV11-1
abundance: few
CDR3aa: CASSLEGLAGFGELFF
CDR3nt: TGTGCCAGCAGCTTAGAGGGACTAGCGGGATTCGGGGAGCTGTTTTTT

d_gene: TRBD2
j_gene: TRBJ2-1
v_gene: TRBV12-3/TRBV12-4
abundance: many
CDR3aa: CASSYLADIRDEQFF
CDR3nt: TGTGCCAGCAGTTATCTAGCGGATATCCGCGATGAGCAGTTCTTC

d_gene: TRBD1
j_gene: TRBJ2-5
v_gene: TRBV4-2
abundance: -
CDR3aa: CASSQAGGNQETQYF
CDR3nt: TGTGCCAGCAGCCAAGCAGGGGGAAACCAAGAGACCCAGTACTTC

d_gene: TRBD2
j_gene: TRBJ2-1
v_gene: TRBV5-4
abundance: many
CDR3aa: CASSYRTSSAEQFF
CDR3nt: TGTGCCAGCAGCTACAGGACTAGTTCCGCTGAGCAGTTCTTC

d_gene: TRBD1
j_gene: TRBJ1-3
v_gene: TRBV6-2/TRBV6-3
abundance: -
CDR3aa: CASWGRGRGLLSLSTGNTIYF
CDR3nt: TGTGCCAGCTGGGGCAGGGGGCGTGGGCTACTTAGTTTGTCGACTGGAAACACCATATATTTT

d_gene: -
j_gene: TRBJ2-5
v_gene: TRBV27
abundance: many
CDR3aa: CASSSDRDTLGTETQYF
CDR3nt: TGTGCCAGCAGTTCGGACCGGGACACCCTAGGTACGGAGACCCAGTACTTC

d_gene: TRBD1
j_gene: TRBJ2-5
v_gene: TRBV5-1
abundance: -
CDR3aa: CASSLGGTGLQETQYF
CDR3nt: TGCGCCAGCAGCTTGGGGGGGACAGGCCTCCAAGAGACCCAGTACTTC

d_gene: -
j_gene: TRBJ1-1
v_gene: TRBV20-1
abundance: many
CDR3aa: CSAREGRLNTEAFF
CDR3nt: TGCAGTGCTAGGGAAGGGAGACTGAACACTGAAGCTTTCTTT

d_gene: -
j_gene: TRBJ2-7
v_gene: TRBV5-1
abundance: -
CDR3aa: CASSFSAEQYEQYF
CDR3nt: TGCGCCAGCAGCTTTTCGGCAGAGCAATACGAGCAGTACTTC

d_gene: TRBD1
j_gene: TRBJ2-7
v_gene: TRBV28
abundance: few
CDR3aa: CASSSGGVRQGHLTAYEQYF
CDR3nt: TGTGCCAGCAGTTCGGGCGGCGTGCGACAGGGTCACCTAACCGCCTACGAGCAGTACTTC

d_gene: TRBD1
j_gene: TRBJ1-2
v_gene: TRBV6-5
abundance: few
CDR3aa: CASSPGQGREVNYGYTF
CDR3nt: TGTGCCAGCAGTCCGGGACAGGGGCGAGAAGTTAACTATGGCTACACCTTC

d_gene: -
j_gene: TRBJ2-1
v_gene: TRBV7-9
abundance: -
CDR3aa: CASSPRGLVGNEQFF
CDR3nt: TGTGCCAGCAGCCCCCGCGGGCTAGTCGGGAATGAGCAGTTCTTC

d_gene: -
j_gene: TRBJ2-5
v_gene: TRBV7-7
abundance: -
CDR3aa: CASSLGVTNRETQYF
CDR3nt: TGTGCCAGCAGCTTAGGTGTGACTAATCGCGAGACCCAGTACTTC

d_gene: -
j_gene: TRBJ1-2
v_gene: TRBV7-2
abundance: many
CDR3aa: CASSLTTEAHGYTF
CDR3nt: TGTGCCAGCAGCTTAACGACAGAGGCCCATGGCTACACCTTC

d_gene: -
j_gene: TRBJ2-5
v_gene: TRBV20-1
abundance: many
CDR3aa: CSAKDQDSQETQYF
CDR3nt: TGCAGTGCGAAGGATCAGGACAGTCAAGAGACCCAGTACTTC